The subject of this entry is one TCR beta chain. Its antigen is as yet unknown. The data belong to a study of shared clonotypes between healthy human individuals. Study observations and caveats: Researchers sampled blood only, noting tissue repertoires likely differ. The donor pool, a small one, limited the genetic and exposure-history diversity represented.

Each subset's genomic DNA was shared equally among a number of immunoSEQ plates. The assay was immunoSEQ multiplex PCR, and TCRdb's table has in-frame clones only and misses some. The table records 650,000 to 800,000 clones, over 60% of them present only once. Germline assignment: CDR1 SGHVS and CDR2 FQNEAQ. There are 14 residues in the CDR3. Deletions cut 10 bases from V and 4 bases from J, with 16 bases between. Both subsets, CD45RA+ naive and CD45RA-negative memory, were split from the CD4+ cells. The rearrangement links TRBV7-8 to TRBJ1-4; a weak D match, TRBD1 (5 bases). This receptor was identified in a woman in her 30s in good health. Sequencing input: memory CD4+ T cells sorted from blood. Subset specified: CD45RA-negative fraction. Here the CDR3 reads CATTPRTRNEKLFF. CDR3 coding DNA: TGTGCCACGACCCCACGGACACGTAATGAAAAACTGTTTTTT.